One and the same sample provided the 25 T cell receptor beta chains below, sequenced in a study of CD8+ T cells in alopecia areata. RNA extraction was followed by reverse transcription into cDNA, which acted as the sequencing template. Data came from immunoSEQ multiplex PCR; TCRdb stores just in-frame clones and leaves some out. The sample lists fewer than 350,000 clones, roughly 64% occurring once. Indicated treatment: oral pan-JAK inhibitor, 5-10 mg twice daily. The sequencing used CD4+ T cells sorted from blood, collected at week 24, from a patient treated with tofacitinib. All receptors derive from a human donor with alopecia areata.

V gene TRBV28 combines with J gene TRBJ1-5; the D gene is possibly TRBD1 (5 bases). V lost 3 bases to trimming and J lost 7 bases, with 13 bases between them. Germline CDR1 and CDR2: MDHEN and SYDVKM. This CDR3 is built from 14 residues. This chain's CDR3 is CASSFPGPVQPQHF. For the CDR3, the DNA is TGTGCCAGCAGTTTCCCGGGGCCAGTACAGCCCCAGCATTTT.

The chain uses TRBV6-5 and TRBJ2-7; tentatively, D is TRBD1 (6 bases). CDR1 is MNHEY and CDR2 is SVGAGI in the germline V gene. This CDR3 contains 13 residues. Trimming pared 7 bases from V and 7 bases from J, leaving 17 bases between. CDR3 loop: CASTSQGRYEQYF. CDR3 nucleotides: TGTGCCAGCACTTCACAGGGTCGGTATGAGCAGTACTTC.

The sample holds a few counts of this clone. The genes are TRBV6-5 and TRBJ2-7; 7 positions match TRBD1. V was pared by 7 bases and J by 1 base, with 4 bases of the junction left unmatched. From germline, CDR1 is MNHEY and CDR2 SVGAGI. The CDR3 length is 13 residues. Here the CDR3 reads CASTNRGSYEQYF. For the CDR3, the DNA is TGTGCCAGCACTAACAGGGGATCCTACGAGCAGTACTTC.

This clone was detected only a few times. The J gene is TRBJ1-1, the V gene TRBV19, with a possible D match to TRBD1 (6 bases). The germline V and J ends were trimmed by 2 bases and 0 bases, with 7 bases remaining between them. In germline, CDR1 is LNHDA, CDR2 SQIVND (reference sequence). The CDR3 loop spans 14 amino acids. In DNA, the CDR3 is TGTGCCAGTAGTATAACAGGGTTGAACACTGAAGCTTTCTTT. It encodes CASSITGLNTEAFF.

This clone appeared a few times. The chain combines TRBV7-2 with TRBJ2-7; D unclear. The CDR3 totals 11 residues. Germline CDR1 SGHTA, CDR2 FQGNSA. V was pared by 5 bases and J by 6 bases, with 8 bases between. CDR3 region: CASSQRSEQYF. Written as DNA, the CDR3 is TGTGCCAGCAGCCAACGGAGCGAGCAGTACTTC.

The chain couples TRBV30 to TRBJ1-5, with D tentatively TRBD1 (6 bases). Germline values: CDR1 GTSNPN, CDR2 SVGIG (reference sequence). Between the trimmed V and J ends, which lost 5 bases and 4 bases, there was a span of 12 bases. This CDR3 spans 13 amino acids. The CDR3 coding sequence is TGTGCCTGGCGGGGGGCGCGGAATCAGCCCCAGCATTTT. It translates to CAWRGARNQPQHF.

The chain links TRBV19 to TRBJ1-2, with TRBD1 as a possible D gene (5 bases). V was clipped by 8 bases and J by 4 bases, with 8 bases between them. Germline assignment: CDR1 LNHDA and CDR2 SQIVND (reference sequence). The CDR3 sequence is 11 residues long. Written as DNA, the CDR3 is TGTGCCAGTCGCCAGGGCTATGGCTACACCTTC. Residues: CASRQGYGYTF. Full variable domain (outside the CDR3, taken from reference TRBV19 and TRBJ1-2): DGGITQSPKYLFRKEGQNVTLSCEQNLNHDAMYWYRQDPGQGLRLIYYSQIVNDFQKGDIAEGYSVSREKKESFPLTVTSAQKNPTAFYLCASRQGYGYTFGSGTRLTVV.

The CDR3 protein is CASSDRLVDEKLFF. Written as DNA, the CDR3 is TGTGCCAGCAGTGACAGGCTGGTAGACGAAAAACTGTTTTTT. The chain couples TRBV25-1 to TRBJ1-4; D is uncertain. Germline CDR1 and CDR2: MGHDK and SYGVNS. The CDR3 loop spans 14 amino acids. Trimming cost V 3 bases and J 8 bases, with 13 bases left between them.

V is TRBV29-1 and J is TRBJ1-3, with a weak D call TRBD1 (5 bases). The V gene's germline CDR1 is SQVTM and CDR2 ANQGSEA. The CDR3 contains 13 residues. CDR3 DNA: TGCAGTATACAACAGGAAATCGGAAACACCATATATTTT. It yields the protein CSIQQEIGNTIYF.

V and J are TRBV9 and TRBJ2-5, with D perhaps TRBD1 (6 bases). CDR1 is SGDLS, CDR2 YYNGEE, per germline. Between the trimmed V and J ends, which lost 4 bases and 1 base, there was a span of 14 bases. The CDR3 length is 15 residues. The chain's CDR3 is CASSLGGFGQETQYF. In nucleotides, the CDR3 is TGTGCCAGCAGCCTAGGGGGATTTGGCCAAGAGACCCAGTACTTC.

The gene calls are TRBV9 and TRBJ2-5, with 7 bases identical to TRBD2. V was pared by 4 bases and J by 5 bases, with 11 bases of the junction left unmatched. Germline assignment: CDR1 SGDLS and CDR2 YYNGEE. The CDR3 totals 15 residues. In DNA, the CDR3 is TGTGCCAGCAGCCCAGTTGAAGCGGGGAGGGAGACCCAGTACTTC. This sequence encodes CASSPVEAGRETQYF.

The chain couples TRBV7-2 to TRBJ1-1; 7 bases are a match to TRBD1. The J segment lost 5 bases and the V segment lost 4 bases, leaving 4 bases of the junction unmatched. CDR1 and CDR2 from the germline V gene are SGHTA and FQGNSA. CDR3 size: 13 residues. CDR3 loop: CASSSDRATEAFF. The CDR3 coding sequence is TGTGCCAGCAGCTCAGACAGGGCAACTGAAGCTTTCTTT.

The chain couples TRBV4-3 to TRBJ2-7; 11 nucleotides match TRBD2. The CDR3 runs to 15 residues. After removal of 3 bases from V and 6 bases from J, the junction contained 7 bases not matched to a gene. Germline CDR1 and CDR2: LGHNA and YSLEER. In DNA, the CDR3 is TGCGCCAGCAGCCAGCACGTAGCGGGGGGGAGCGAGCAGTACTTC. This codes for CASSQHVAGGSEQYF.

This clone was observed a single time. The V call is TRBV30, the J call TRBJ2-2; 14 bases are shared with TRBD2. With V trimmed by 1 base and J by 3 bases, 4 bases remained unmatched. The CDR3 has 17 amino acids. CDR1 is GTSNPN, CDR2 SVGIG, per germline (reference sequence). The DNA of the CDR3 is TGTGCCTGGAGTGCCGGACTAGCGGGGGGCTACACCGGGGAGCTGTTTTTT. Translation gives CAWSAGLAGGYTGELFF.

The rearrangement links TRBV5-1 to TRBJ2-5; a weak D match, TRBD2 (5 bases). The CDR3 length is 15 residues. Trimming took off 0 bases at V and 7 bases at J, with 16 bases between the two ends. The germline gives CDR1 SGHRS, CDR2 YFSETQ. The chain's CDR3 is CASSLALGGEGTQYF. The CDR3 DNA reads TGCGCCAGCAGCTTGGCCTTGGGCGGCGAGGGGACCCAGTACTTC.

V and J are TRBV25-1 and TRBJ2-3; the D gene is possibly TRBD1 (5 bases). The CDR3 is 13 residues long. V was pared by 3 bases and J by 9 bases, with 13 bases between. Germline CDR1 MGHDK, CDR2 SYGVNS. The CDR3 here is CASSDGAPWTQYF. Written as DNA, the CDR3 is TGTGCCAGCAGTGATGGGGCCCCTTGGACGCAGTATTTT. Supplemented by reference TRBV25-1 and TRBJ2-3, the full variable domain reads EADIYQTPRYLVIGTGKKITLECSQTMGHDKMYWYQQDPGMELHLIHYSYGVNSTEKGDLSSESTVSRIRTEHFPLTLESARPSHTSQYLCASSDGAPWTQYFGPGTRLTVL.

In its sample, this clone was seen a few times. The chain joins TRBV5-1 to TRBJ2-3, with TRBD2 identical over 14 bases. Germline lookup yields CDR1 SGHRS and CDR2 YFSETQ. The CDR3 spans 18 residues. J gave up 2 bases and V 3 bases, and 8 bases lay outside the gene matches. The CDR3 sequence: CASSSPGTSGGSTDTQYF. CDR3 nucleotides: TGCGCCAGCAGCTCCCCCGGGACTAGCGGGGGCTCCACAGATACGCAGTATTTT. The entire variable domain, with the rest obtained from reference TRBV5-1 and TRBJ2-3, is as follows: KAGVTQTPRYLIKTRGQQVTLSCSPISGHRSVSWYQQTPGQGLQFLFEYFSETQRNKGNFPGRFSGRQFSNSRSEMNVSTLELGDSALYLCASSSPGTSGGSTDTQYFGPGTRLTVL.

V and J are TRBV5-1 and TRBJ1-1, with 7 bases identical to TRBD1. The length of the CDR3 is 14 residues. Germline CDR1 is SGHRS and CDR2 is YFSETQ. Trimming at V came to 4 bases and at J to 8 bases, leaving 11 bases not matched to a gene. CDR3: CASSPGGGQLEAFF. In DNA, the CDR3 is TGCGCCAGCAGCCCCGGGGGGGGACAGCTCGAAGCTTTCTTT. The full variable domain, completed using reference TRBV5-1 and TRBJ1-1, is KAGVTQTPRYLIKTRGQQVTLSCSPISGHRSVSWYQQTPGQGLQFLFEYFSETQRNKGNFPGRFSGRQFSNSRSEMNVSTLELGDSALYLCASSPGGGQLEAFFGQGTRLTVV.

The chain uses TRBV5-1 and TRBJ1-1; no firm D call. Germline values: CDR1 SGHRS, CDR2 YFSETQ. The CDR3 spans 14 residues. V lost 1 base to trimming and J lost 2 bases, with 9 bases between them. Here the CDR3 reads CASSLPGSNTEAFF. The CDR3 DNA is TGCGCCAGCAGCTTGCCAGGCTCCAACACTGAAGCTTTCTTT.

The chain links TRBV19 to TRBJ2-7; maybe TRBD2 (5 bases). Looked up from germline, CDR1 is LNHDA and CDR2 is SQIVND (reference sequence). V was cut by 6 bases and J by 0 bases, with 15 bases left in between. This CDR3 comprises 15 residues. The CDR3 region has the DNA TGTGCCAGTAGACGGGCGACGGGGAGCTCCTACGAGCAGTACTTC. Its translation is CASRRATGSSYEQYF.

This CDR3 reads CASSVVTGTGSTEAFF. In nucleotides, the CDR3 is TGTGCCAGCAGCGTAGTAACCGGGACAGGGTCGACTGAAGCTTTCTTT. The chain couples TRBV9 to TRBJ1-1, with 9 bases identical to TRBD1. V lost 0 bases and J lost 5; bases outside the gene matches: 8. CDR1 and CDR2 from the germline V gene are SGDLS and YYNGEE. CDR3 size: 16 residues.

CDR3 amino acids: CAWSAHYEQYF. The DNA for the CDR3 is TGTGCCTGGAGTGCCCACTACGAGCAGTACTTC. The rearrangement joins TRBV30 to TRBJ2-7; no clear D gene. The CDR3 is 11 residues long. Deletions cut 1 base from V and 3 bases from J, with 4 bases between. Germline lookup yields CDR1 GTSNPN and CDR2 SVGIG (reference sequence).

This clone was observed once. The chain links TRBV29-1 to TRBJ2-7, with 8 bases matching TRBD1. Germline loops: CDR1 SQVTM, CDR2 ANQGSEA. The CDR3 sequence is 13 residues long. With V trimmed by 7 bases and J by 0 bases, 5 bases remained unmatched. CDR3 residues: CSATGGFSYEQYF. The CDR3 DNA follows: TGCAGCGCCACAGGGGGTTTCTCCTACGAGCAGTACTTC.

This clone was seen more than once but under ten times. This sequence joins TRBV7-8 and TRBJ2-2; TRBD1 agrees at 8 bases. Looked up from germline, CDR1 is SGHVS and CDR2 is FQNEAQ. The CDR3 sequence is 18 residues long. Trimming took 6 bases from V and 7 from J; bases not matched to a gene: 19. This CDR3 reads CASSFRFPGQGVVGELFF. In DNA form, the CDR3 reads TGTGCCAGCAGTTTTAGGTTTCCCGGACAGGGAGTTGTCGGGGAGCTGTTTTTT.

This clone was seen only a few times. The V call is TRBV29-1, the J call TRBJ2-5; unclear D gene. With 8 bases removed from V and 4 bases from J, the gap between germline ends came to 14 bases. This CDR3 has 12 residues. Germline CDR1 SQVTM, CDR2 ANQGSEA. The CDR3 bases are TGCAGCACCTCGGACGGCGGAGAGACCCAGTACTTC. As protein: CSTSDGGETQYF.